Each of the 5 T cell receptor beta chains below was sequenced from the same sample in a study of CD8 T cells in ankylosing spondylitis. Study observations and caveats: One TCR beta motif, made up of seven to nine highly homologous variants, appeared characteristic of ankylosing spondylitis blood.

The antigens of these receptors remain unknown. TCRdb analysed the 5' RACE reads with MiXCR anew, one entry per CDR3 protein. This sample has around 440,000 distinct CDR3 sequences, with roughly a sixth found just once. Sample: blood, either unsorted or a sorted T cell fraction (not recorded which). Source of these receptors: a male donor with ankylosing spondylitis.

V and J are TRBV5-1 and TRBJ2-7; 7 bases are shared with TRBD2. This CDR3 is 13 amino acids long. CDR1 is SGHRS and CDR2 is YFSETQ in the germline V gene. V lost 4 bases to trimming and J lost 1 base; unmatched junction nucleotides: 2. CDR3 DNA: TGCGCCAGCAGCCGGGGGGAGTCCTACGAGCAGTACTTC. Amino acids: CASSRGESYEQYF.

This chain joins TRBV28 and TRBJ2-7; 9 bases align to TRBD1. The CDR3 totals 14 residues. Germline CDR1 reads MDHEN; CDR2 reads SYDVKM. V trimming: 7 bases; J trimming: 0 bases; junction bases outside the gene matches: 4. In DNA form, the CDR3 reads TGTGCCAGCATCGGGACAGGGAGCTCCTACGAGCAGTACTTC. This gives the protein CASIGTGSSYEQYF.

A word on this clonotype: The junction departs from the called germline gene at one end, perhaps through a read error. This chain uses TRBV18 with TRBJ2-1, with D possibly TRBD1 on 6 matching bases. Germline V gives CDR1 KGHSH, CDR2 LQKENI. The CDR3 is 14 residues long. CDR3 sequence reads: CTSSSDSSYNEQFF. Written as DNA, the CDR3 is TGTACCAGCTCGTCGGACAGTTCCTACAATGAGCAGTTCTTC.

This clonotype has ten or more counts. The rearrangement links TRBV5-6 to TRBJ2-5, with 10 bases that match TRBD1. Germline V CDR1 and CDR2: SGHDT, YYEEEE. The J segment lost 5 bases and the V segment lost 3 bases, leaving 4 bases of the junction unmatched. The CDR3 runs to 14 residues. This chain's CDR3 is CASSSTGGVETQYF. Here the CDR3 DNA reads TGTGCCAGCAGCTCGACAGGGGGCGTTGAGACCCAGTACTTC.

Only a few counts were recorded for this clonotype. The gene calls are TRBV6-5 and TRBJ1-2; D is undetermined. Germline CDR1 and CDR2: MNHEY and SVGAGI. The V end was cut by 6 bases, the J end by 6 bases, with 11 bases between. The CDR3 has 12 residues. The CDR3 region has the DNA TGTGCCAGCAGGGTGGAAAGGGATGGCTACACCTTC. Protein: CASRVERDGYTF.